This TCR beta chain came from a study of T cells after yellow fever vaccination (dated by TCRdb to about 2019). General notes on the study: The SMART-Seq v4 Ultra Low Input RNA kit was used to prepare libraries from fractions with low cell numbers. Blood was drawn at multiple timepoints before and after primary and secondary immunization, with bulk PBMC replicates and cell subsets isolated. To track T-cell clones before and after primary and booster YFV17D yellow fever vaccination, bulk TCR alpha and beta repertoires were sequenced longitudinally. Two healthy male donors, one aged 18 to 30 and one aged 30 to 39 years, were included in the cohort. The investigation overall reported the following: Compared with the primary T-cell response, the secondary T-cell response was faster but weaker, reaching its peak on day 5 rather than on day 15. After the booster, most of the clones that had expanded following primary vaccination were detected again (roughly 96% of CD4 and roughly 88% of CD8), which suggests that memory was broadly maintained. A small share of clonotypes occurred in both CD4 and CD8 compartments, likely arising from convergent recombination. Because the study included only a couple of donors, the extent to which the findings can be generalized is limited. FACS-sorted repertoires could contain abundant contaminating clonotypes from the bulk population, so computational filtering was required.

This clonotype was observed at least ten times. Its antigen is currently not known. No clone much larger than this one lies a single base away; base qualities are absent. Sequencing relied on an Illumina NovaSeq 6000. TCR cDNA was synthesized by 5'RACE template switching, through which a universal primer site and unique molecular identifiers were introduced. cDNA synthesis was primed from both the TCR alpha and TCR beta constant segments. Library amplification involved two PCR steps, and the second step added sample barcodes and sequencing adapters. Sequencing of the libraries was done on either Illumina HiSeq 2500 (2x100 bp) or NovaSeq (2x150 bp). The authors' pipeline ran thus. Reads were demultiplexed and collapsed into UMI consensus sequences with MIGEC, and V(D)J alignment was performed with MiXCR. Vaccine-responding clonotypes were identified with edgeR using replicate PBMC samples, with FDR below 0.01 and a log2 fold change above 5 up to day 15 being required. CD4 or CD8 identity was assigned to each bulk clonotype according to whether the clonotype was present at higher abundance in the sequenced CD4 repertoire or the sequenced CD8 repertoire. Clones were called with MiXCR by TCRdb after fastp trimmed the public reads at Q25, and only in-frame beta chains were retained. Records with the same CDR3 protein are collapsed into one entry carrying the most frequent genes and DNA. None of the V and J calls come from the authors' own analysis; TCRdb made them. Recorded for this sample are some 240,000 distinct CDR3 sequences; about 3.5% of them occurred a single time. 19% of the sample is held by the ten biggest clonotypes.

The treatment or condition label for this specimen denotes: live attenuated yellow fever vaccine strain. At each blood-draw timepoint, two biological replicates of bulk PBMCs were obtained. PBMCs were isolated from peripheral blood using a standard Ficoll-Paque protocol. TriZol was used to extract RNA from bulk PBMCs, from CD4 and CD8 fractions, and from dextramer-positive and dextramer-negative fractions. The CDR3 runs 13 amino acids, cysteine and phenylalanine included. Of the read, only the CDR3 DNA is kept; its 39 bases are in frame from base 1. V was cut back by 3 bases and J by 0 bases, leaving a gap of 6 bases between them. Sequences DFQATT (CDR1) and SNEGSKA (CDR2) are obtained from the germline V gene (reference sequence).

This receptor was taken from a man aged 18 to 29 who received the YFV17D yellow fever vaccine. This sequence uses TRBV20-1 and TRBJ1-5, with the D gene not clear enough to name. Sequenced material: PBMCs, taken 15 days after the yellow fever booster vaccination. The CDR3 region: CSARSSSNQPQHF. The DNA sequence is TGCAGTGCTAGGAGTAGTAGCAATCAGCCCCAGCATTTT.